The clone carrying this T cell receptor beta chain was detected only once. Some clones are missing from TCRdb's copy, which holds only in-frame ones; the method was immunoSEQ multiplex PCR. The repertoire holds approximately 360,000 clones, with over 75% as singletons. This record comes from a study of blood T cell repertoires in COVID-19. Whole-study context: T cells, B-cell-depleted T cells, or PBMCs provided the cDNA or gDNA that served as material.

The ends were cut back, 11 bases at V and 6 bases at J, with 19 bases in the middle. The CDR3 length is 13 residues. Germline V gene lookup returns CDR1 LNHDA and CDR2 SQIVND (reference sequence). What was sequenced was PBMCs or T cells enriched from blood (not recorded which). The sequence came from a woman in her thirties with acute COVID-19. The J gene is TRBJ1-1, the V gene TRBV19; tentative D call: TRBD1 (5 bases). This chain's CDR3 is CAGGPTGGSEAFF. As DNA, the CDR3 is TGTGCCGGCGGGCCAACGGGGGGGTCTGAAGCTTTCTTT. Full variable domain (remainder filled in from reference TRBV19 and TRBJ1-1): DGGITQSPKYLFRKEGQNVTLSCEQNLNHDAMYWYRQDPGQGLRLIYYSQIVNDFQKGDIAEGYSVSREKKESFPLTVTSAQKNPTAFYLCAGGPTGGSEAFFGQGTRLTVV.